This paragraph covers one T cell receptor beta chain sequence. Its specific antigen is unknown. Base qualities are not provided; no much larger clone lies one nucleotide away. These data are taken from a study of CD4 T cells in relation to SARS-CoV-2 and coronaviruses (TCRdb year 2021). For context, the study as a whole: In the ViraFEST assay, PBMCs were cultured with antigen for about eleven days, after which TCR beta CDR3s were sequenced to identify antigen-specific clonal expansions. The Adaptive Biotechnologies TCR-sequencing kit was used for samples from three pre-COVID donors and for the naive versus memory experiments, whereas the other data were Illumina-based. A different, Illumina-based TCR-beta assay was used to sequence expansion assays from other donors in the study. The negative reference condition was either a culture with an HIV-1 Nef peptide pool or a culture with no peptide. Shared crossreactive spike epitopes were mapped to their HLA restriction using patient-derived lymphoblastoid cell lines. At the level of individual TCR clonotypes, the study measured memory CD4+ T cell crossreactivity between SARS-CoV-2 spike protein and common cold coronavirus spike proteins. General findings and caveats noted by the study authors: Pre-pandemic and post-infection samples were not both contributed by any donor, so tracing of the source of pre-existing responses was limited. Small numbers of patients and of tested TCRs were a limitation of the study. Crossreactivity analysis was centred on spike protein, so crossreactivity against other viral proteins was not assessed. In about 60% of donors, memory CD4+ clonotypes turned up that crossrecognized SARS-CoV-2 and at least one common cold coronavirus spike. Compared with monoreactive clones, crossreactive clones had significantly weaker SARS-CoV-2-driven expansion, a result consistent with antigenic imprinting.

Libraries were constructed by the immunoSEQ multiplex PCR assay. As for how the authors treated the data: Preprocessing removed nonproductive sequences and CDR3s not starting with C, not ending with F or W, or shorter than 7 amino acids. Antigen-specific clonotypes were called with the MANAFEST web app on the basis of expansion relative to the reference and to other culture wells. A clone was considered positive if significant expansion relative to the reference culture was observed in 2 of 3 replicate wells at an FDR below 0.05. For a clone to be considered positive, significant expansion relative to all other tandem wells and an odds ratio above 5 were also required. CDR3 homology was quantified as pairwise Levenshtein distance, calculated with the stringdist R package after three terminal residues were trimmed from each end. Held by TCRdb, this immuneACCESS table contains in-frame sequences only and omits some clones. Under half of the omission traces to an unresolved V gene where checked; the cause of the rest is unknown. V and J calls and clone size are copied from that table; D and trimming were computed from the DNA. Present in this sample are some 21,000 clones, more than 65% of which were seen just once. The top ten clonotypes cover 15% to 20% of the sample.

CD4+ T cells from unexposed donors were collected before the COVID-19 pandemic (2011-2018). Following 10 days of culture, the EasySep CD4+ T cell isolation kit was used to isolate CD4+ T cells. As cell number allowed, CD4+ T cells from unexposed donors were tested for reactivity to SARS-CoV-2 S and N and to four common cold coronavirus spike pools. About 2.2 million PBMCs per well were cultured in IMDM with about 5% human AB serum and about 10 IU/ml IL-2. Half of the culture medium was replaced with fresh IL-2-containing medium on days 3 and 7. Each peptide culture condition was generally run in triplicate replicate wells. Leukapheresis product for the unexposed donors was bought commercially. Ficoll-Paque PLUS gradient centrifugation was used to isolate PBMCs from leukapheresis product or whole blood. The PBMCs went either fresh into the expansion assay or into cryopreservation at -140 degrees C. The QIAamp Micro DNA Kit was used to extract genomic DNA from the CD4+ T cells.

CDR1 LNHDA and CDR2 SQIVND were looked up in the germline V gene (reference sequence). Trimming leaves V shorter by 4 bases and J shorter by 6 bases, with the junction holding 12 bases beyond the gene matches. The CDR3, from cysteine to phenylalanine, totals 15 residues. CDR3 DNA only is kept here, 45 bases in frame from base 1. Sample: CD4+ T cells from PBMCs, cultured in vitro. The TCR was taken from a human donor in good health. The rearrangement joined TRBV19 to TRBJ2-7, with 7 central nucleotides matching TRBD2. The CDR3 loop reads CASSNSGLAQGEQYF. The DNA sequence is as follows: TGTGCCAGTAGTAATAGCGGGCTAGCCCAAGGCGAGCAGTACTTC.